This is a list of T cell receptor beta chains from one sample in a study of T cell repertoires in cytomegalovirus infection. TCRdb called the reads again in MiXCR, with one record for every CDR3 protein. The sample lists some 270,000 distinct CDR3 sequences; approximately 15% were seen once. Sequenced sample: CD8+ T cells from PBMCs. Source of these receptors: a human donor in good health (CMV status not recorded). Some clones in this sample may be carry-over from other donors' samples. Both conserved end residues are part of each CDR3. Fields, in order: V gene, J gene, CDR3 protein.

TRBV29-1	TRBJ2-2	CSVEAEATWAGGGLFF
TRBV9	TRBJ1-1	CASSVDARGDTEAFF
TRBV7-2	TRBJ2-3	CASSPGTETGGEGTDTQYF
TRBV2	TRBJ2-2	CASSPPVAGELFF
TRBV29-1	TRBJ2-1	CSGARAGLYNEQFF
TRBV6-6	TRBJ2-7	CASSEGQGGDYEQYF
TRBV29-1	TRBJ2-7	CSTAEPGLALTREQYF
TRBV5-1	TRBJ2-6	CASSLVPSGANVLTF
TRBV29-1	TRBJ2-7	CSGGETYEQYF
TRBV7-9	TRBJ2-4	CASSYPTGQPGNIQYF
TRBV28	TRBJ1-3	CASSLSRQVSSGNTIYF
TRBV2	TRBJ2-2	CASSEARGGYTGELFF
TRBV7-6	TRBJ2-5	CASSLGTARDTYF
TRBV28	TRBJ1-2	CASSLPGAGANYGYTF
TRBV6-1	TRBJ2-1	CASSLAAGNEQFF
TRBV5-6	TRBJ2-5	CASSWRDRGAETQYF
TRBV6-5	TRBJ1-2	CASSLRGGFYGYTF
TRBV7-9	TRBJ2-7	CASSSQDRGPSYEQYF
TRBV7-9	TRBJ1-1	CASTPSSSNTEAFF
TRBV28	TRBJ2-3	CASSPAWGGFTDTQYF
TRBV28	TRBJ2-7	CASSDTGSYEQYF
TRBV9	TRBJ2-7	CASSGNAGSGDYYEQYF
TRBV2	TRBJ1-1	CASRELEHAFF
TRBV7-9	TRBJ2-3	CASRPEGGRDTQYF
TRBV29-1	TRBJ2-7	CSAGQGVGNEQYF
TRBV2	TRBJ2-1	CASRGAEQFF
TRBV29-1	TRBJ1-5	CSVLTDSNQPQHF
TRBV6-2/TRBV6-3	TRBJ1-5	CASSYGVFRPQHF
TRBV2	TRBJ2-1	CASRPRDSPYNEQFF
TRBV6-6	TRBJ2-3	CASSLGGRATDTQYF
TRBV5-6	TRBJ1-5	CASSLGARNSNQPQHF
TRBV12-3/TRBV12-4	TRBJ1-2	CASSLSFVYGYTF